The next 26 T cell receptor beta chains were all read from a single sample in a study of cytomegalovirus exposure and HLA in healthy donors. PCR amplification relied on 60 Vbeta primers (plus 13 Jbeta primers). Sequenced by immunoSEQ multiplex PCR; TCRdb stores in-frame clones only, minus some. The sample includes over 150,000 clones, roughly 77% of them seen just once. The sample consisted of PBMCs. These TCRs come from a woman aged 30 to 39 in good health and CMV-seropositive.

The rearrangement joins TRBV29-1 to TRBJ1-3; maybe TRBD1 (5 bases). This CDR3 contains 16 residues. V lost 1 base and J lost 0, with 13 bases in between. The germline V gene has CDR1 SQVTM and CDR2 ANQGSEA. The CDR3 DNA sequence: TGCAGCGTTGAAGGAGGCCAGGGTGGCTCTGGAAACACCATATATTTT. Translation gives CSVEGGQGGSGNTIYF.

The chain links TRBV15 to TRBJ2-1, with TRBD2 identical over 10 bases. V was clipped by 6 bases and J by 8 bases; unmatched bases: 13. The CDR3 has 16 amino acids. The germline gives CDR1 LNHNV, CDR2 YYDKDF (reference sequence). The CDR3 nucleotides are TGTGCCACCAGTTTACCGGGACTAGCGAAAGGGGATGAGCAGTTCTTC. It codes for CATSLPGLAKGDEQFF.

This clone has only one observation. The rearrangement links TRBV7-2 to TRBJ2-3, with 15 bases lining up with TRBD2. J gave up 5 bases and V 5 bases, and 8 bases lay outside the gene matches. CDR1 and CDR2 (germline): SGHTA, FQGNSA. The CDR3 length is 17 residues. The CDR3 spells CASSPPGLAGGVDTQYF. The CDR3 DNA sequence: TGTGCCAGCAGCCCGCCGGGACTAGCGGGAGGTGTAGATACGCAGTATTTT. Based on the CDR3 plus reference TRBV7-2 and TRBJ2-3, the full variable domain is GAGVSQSPSNKVTEKGKDVELRCDPISGHTALYWYRQSLGQGLEFLIYFQGNSAPDKSGLPSDRFSAERTGGSVSTLTIQRTQQEDSAVYLCASSPPGLAGGVDTQYFGPGTRLTVL.

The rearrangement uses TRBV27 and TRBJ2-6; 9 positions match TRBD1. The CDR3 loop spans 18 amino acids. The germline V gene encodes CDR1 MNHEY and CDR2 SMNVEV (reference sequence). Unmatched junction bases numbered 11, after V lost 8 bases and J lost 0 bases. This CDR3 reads CASPGGRTGDSGANVLTF. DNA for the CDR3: TGTGCCAGCCCTGGAGGTAGGACAGGGGACTCTGGGGCCAACGTCCTGACTTTC.

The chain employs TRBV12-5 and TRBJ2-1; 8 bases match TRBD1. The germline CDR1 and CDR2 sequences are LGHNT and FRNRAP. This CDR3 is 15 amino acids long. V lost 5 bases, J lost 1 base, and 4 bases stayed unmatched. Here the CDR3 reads CASGTGQGSYNEQFF. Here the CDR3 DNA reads TGTGCTAGTGGTACCGGACAGGGATCCTACAATGAGCAGTTCTTC.

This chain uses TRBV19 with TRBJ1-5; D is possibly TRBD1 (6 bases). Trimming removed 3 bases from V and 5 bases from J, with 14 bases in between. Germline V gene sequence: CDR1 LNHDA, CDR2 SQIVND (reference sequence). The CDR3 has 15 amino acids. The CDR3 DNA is TGTGCCAGTAGTATTGGGCAGGGGAGAGATCAGCCCCAGCATTTT. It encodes CASSIGQGRDQPQHF.

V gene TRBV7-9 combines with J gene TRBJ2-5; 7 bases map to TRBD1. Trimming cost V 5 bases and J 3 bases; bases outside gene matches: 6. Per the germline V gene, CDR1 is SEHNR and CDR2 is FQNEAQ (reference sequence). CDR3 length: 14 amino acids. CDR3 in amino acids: CASSHLQGEETQYF. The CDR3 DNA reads TGTGCCAGCAGCCATCTTCAGGGGGAAGAGACCCAGTACTTC.

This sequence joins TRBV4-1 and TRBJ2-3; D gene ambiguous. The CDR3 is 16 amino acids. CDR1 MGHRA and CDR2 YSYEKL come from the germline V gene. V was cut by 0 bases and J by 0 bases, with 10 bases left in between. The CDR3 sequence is CASSQDTGVSTDTQYF. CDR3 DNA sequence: TGCGCCAGCAGCCAAGATACCGGAGTAAGCACAGATACGCAGTATTTT.

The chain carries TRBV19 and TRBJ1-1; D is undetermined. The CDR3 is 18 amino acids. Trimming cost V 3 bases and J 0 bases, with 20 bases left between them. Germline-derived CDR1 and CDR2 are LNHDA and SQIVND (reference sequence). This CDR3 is CASSMEDANFFMNTEAFF. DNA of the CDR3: TGTGCCAGTAGTATGGAGGACGCGAATTTTTTCATGAACACTGAAGCTTTCTTT.

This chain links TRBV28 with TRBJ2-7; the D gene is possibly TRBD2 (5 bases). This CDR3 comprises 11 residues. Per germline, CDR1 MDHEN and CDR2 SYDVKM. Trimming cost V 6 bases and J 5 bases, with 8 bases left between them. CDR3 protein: CASSSSNEQYF. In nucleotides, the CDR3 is TGTGCCAGCAGCTCTAGCAACGAGCAGTACTTC.

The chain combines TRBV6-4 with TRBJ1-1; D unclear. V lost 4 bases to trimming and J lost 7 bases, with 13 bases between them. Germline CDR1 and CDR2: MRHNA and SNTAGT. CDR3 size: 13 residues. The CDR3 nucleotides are TGTGCCAGCAGTGGGGAGGGTTTAGGTGAAGCTTTCTTT. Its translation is CASSGEGLGEAFF.

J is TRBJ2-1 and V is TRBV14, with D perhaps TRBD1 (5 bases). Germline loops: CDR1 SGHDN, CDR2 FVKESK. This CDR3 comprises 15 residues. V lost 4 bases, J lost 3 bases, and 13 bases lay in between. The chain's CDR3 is CASSPDIAIYNEQFF. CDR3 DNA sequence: TGTGCCAGCAGCCCGGACATCGCCATCTACAATGAGCAGTTCTTC.

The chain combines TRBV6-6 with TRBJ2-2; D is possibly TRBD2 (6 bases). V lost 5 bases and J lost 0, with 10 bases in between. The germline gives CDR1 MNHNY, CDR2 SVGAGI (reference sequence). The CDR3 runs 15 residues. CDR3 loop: CASSAGTPNTGELFF. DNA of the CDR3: TGTGCCAGCAGTGCGGGGACTCCGAACACCGGGGAGCTGTTTTTT.

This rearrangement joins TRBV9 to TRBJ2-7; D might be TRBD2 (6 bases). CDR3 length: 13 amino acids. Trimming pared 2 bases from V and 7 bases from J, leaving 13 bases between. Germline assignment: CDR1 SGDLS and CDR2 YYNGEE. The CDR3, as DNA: TGTGCCAGCAGCGTCGCTAGCGCCCGGGAGCAGTACTTC. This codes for CASSVASAREQYF.

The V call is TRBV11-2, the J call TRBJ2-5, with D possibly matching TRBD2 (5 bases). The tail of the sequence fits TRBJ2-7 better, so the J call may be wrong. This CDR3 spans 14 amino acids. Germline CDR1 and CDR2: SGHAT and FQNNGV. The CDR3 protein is CASRKPGNQYEQYF. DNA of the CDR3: TGTGCCAGCAGGAAACCCGGGAATCAGTACGAGCAGTACTTC.

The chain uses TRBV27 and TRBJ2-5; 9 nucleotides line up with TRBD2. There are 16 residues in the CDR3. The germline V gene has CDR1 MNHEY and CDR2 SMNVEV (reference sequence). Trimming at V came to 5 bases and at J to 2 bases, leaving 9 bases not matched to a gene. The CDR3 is CASSPRLAALQETQYF. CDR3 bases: TGTGCCAGCAGTCCCAGACTAGCGGCCTTGCAAGAGACCCAGTACTTC.

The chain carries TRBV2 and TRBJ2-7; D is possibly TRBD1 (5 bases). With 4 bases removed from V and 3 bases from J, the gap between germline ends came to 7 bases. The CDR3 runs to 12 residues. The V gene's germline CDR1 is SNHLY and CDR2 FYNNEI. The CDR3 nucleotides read TGTGCCAGCAGTGGCAGGGTCTACGAGCAGTACTTC. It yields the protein CASSGRVYEQYF.

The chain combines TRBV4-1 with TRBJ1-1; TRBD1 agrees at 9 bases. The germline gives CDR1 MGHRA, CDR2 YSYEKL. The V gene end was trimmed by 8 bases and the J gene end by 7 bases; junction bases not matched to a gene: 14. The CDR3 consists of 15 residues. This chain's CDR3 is CASAGNSGTGFEAFF. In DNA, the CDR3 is TGCGCCAGCGCGGGCAATTCCGGGACAGGGTTTGAAGCTTTCTTT.

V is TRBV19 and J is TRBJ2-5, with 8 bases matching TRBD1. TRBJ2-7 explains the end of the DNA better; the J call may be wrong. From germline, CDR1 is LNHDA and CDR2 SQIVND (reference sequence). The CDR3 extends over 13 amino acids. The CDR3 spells CASSRTGSYEQYF. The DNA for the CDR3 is TGTGCCAGTAGCCGGACAGGGTCCTACGAGCAGTACTTC.

The CDR3 DNA reads TGCGCCAGCAGCTTAGGAGAGCTAAACAATCAGCCCCAGCATTTT. Translation: CASSLGELNNQPQHF. This chain links TRBV5-1 with TRBJ1-5; no clear D. V was pared by 2 bases and J by 3 bases, with 12 bases between. CDR1 is SGHRS, CDR2 YFSETQ, per germline. The CDR3 contains 15 residues.

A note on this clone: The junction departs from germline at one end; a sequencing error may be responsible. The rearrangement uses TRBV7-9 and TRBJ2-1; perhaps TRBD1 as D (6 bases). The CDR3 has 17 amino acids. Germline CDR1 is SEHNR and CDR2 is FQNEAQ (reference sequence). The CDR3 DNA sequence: TGTTCCAGCAGGCATCCCCCAGGGGTAGGTTCCTACAATGAGCAGTTCTTC. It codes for CSSRHPPGVGSYNEQFF.

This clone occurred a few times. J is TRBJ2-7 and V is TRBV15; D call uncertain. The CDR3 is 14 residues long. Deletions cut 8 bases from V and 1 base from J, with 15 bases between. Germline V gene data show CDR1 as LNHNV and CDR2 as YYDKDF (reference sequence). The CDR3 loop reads CATAASPGSYEQYF. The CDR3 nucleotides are TGTGCCACCGCCGCCAGCCCAGGTTCCTACGAGCAGTACTTC. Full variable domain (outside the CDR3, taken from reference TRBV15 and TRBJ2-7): DAMVIQNPRYQVTQFGKPVTLSCSQTLNHNVMYWYQQKSSQAPKLLFHYYDKDFNNEADTPDNFQSRRPNTSFCFLDIRSPGLGDTAMYLCATAASPGSYEQYFGPGTRLTVT.

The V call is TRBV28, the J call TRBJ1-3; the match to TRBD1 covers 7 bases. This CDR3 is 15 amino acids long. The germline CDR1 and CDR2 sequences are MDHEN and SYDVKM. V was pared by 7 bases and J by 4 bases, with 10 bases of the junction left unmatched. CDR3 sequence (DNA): TGTGCCAGCACCGCTAGAGGACAGGTGGGAAACACCATATATTTT. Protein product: CASTARGQVGNTIYF. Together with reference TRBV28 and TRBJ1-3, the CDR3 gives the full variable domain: DVKVTQSSRYLVKRTGEKVFLECVQDMDHENMFWYRQDPGLGLRLIYFSYDVKMKEKGDIPEGYSVSREKKERFSLILESASTNQTSMYLCASTARGQVGNTIYFGEGSWLTVV.

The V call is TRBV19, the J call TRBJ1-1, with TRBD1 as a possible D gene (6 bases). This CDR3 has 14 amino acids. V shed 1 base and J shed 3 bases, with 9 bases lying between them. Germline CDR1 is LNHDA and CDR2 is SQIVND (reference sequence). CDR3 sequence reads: CASSIGGGDTEAFF. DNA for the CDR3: TGTGCCAGTAGTATAGGAGGGGGGGACACTGAAGCTTTCTTT. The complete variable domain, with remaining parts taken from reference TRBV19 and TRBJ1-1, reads DGGITQSPKYLFRKEGQNVTLSCEQNLNHDAMYWYRQDPGQGLRLIYYSQIVNDFQKGDIAEGYSVSREKKESFPLTVTSAQKNPTAFYLCASSIGGGDTEAFFGQGTRLTVV.

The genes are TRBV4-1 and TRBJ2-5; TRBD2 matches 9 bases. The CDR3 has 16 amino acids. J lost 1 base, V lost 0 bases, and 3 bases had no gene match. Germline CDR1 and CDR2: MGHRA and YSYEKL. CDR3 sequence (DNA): TGCGCCAGCAGCCAAGATCTAGCGGGATTCCAAGAGACCCAGTACTTC. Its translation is CASSQDLAGFQETQYF.

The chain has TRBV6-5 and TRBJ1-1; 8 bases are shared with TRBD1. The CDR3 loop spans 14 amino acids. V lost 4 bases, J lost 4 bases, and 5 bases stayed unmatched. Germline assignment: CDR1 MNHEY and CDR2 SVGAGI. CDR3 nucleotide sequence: TGTGCCAGCAGTTCGGACAGGGAGGTCACTGAAGCTTTCTTT. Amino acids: CASSSDREVTEAFF.